This TCR beta chain was observed in a study of OX40 agonist ivuxolimab in advanced cancers. At the level of the study: The study treated patients with ivuxolimab, an agonistic anti-OX40 (CD134) antibody. Enrollees could have had prior anti-PD-1, anti-PD-L1 or anti-CTLA-4 therapy, which under 50% had received.

This CDR3 comprises 14 residues. V was clipped by 5 bases and J by 4 bases, with 11 bases between them. The germline V gene encodes CDR1 SGHDN and CDR2 FVKESK. Profiling relied on immunoSEQ multiplex PCR, and the TCRdb table lists in-frame clones only, not all of them. The sample includes over 80,000 clones, roughly 90% of them seen just once. This sequence was found in an adult with an advanced solid tumor such as melanoma, head and neck, liver or kidney cancer. The material sequenced was CD4+ or CD8+ T cells sorted from blood, taken in a trial of the OX40 agonist ivuxolimab. V gene TRBV14 combines with J gene TRBJ2-2; D gene ambiguous. The CDR3 sequence is CASSVGGFTGELFF. The CDR3 DNA is TGTGCCAGCAGCGTCGGCGGCTTCACCGGGGAGCTGTTTTTT.